Described below is a single T cell receptor (beta chain) sequence and its context. Its antigen is currently unknown. It was through 5'RACE template switching that TCR cDNA was made, with a universal primer site and UMIs added. From the 5' RACE reads, TCRdb called clonotypes with MiXCR, one entry per CDR3 protein. The sample has around 610,000 distinct CDR3 sequences, less than 15% seen once. This entry belongs to a study of T cells after yellow fever vaccination. General observations from the study: Weaker overall was a secondary response that nonetheless peaked faster, on day 5 versus 15.

This CDR3 region has 15 residues. Germline V gives CDR1 SGHTA, CDR2 FQGNSA. Trimming shortened V by 0 bases and J by 7 bases, and 15 bases separated the two germline ends. This chain uses TRBV7-2 with TRBJ2-5; D possibly corresponds to TRBD2 (5 bases). The sample in question was PBMCs, obtained on the day of the yellow fever booster vaccination. This receptor was obtained from a man between 25 and 39 years old who received the YFV17D yellow fever vaccine. The CDR3 DNA sequence: TGTGCCAGCAGCTTAGCCGGGAAACGGACGGTGACCCAGTACTTC. Its protein is CASSLAGKRTVTQYF.